The rows below give T cell receptor beta chains drawn from one sample of a study of blood T cell repertoires in COVID-19. TCRdb keeps only in-frame clones here, not all; method: immunoSEQ multiplex PCR. The top ten clones hold 2.5% to 3.5% of a sample with some 350,000 clones, 89% of them seen once. Material: peripheral blood. The receptors come from a woman aged 25 to 45 with COVID-19, enrolled during active disease. CDR3s include the opening cysteine and the closing phenylalanine or tryptophan. The D gene is left open where the match is weak. Rows give clone size only sometimes, using once, few, many, or a class for an expanded clone.

clone size	J gene	D gene	V gene	CDR3 DNA	CDR3 protein
.	TRBJ1-2	.	TRBV2	TGTGCCAGCAGCCCCGACTTGACGGATGGCTACACCTTC	CASSPDLTDGYTF
.	TRBJ1-2	TRBD1	TRBV6-2/TRBV6-3	TGTGCCAGCAGCCAGGGACAGGGGTACTATGGCTACACCTTC	CASSQGQGYYGYTF
.	TRBJ1-5	.	TRBV19	TGTGCCAGTAGTTCTCAGGGGATTAGCAATCAGCCCCAGCATTTT	CASSSQGISNQPQHF
.	TRBJ2-4	.	TRBV12-3/TRBV12-4	TGTGCCAGCAGAGCTGAAAACATTCAGTACTTC	CASRAENIQYF
.	TRBJ1-2	.	TRBV29-1	TGCAGCGTTGAATCGCGGGGGAGGGCGGACTATGGCTACACCTTC	CSVESRGRADYGYTF
.	TRBJ2-1	.	TRBV7-6	TGTGCCAGCAGCTTGAGGGTCCCGGTCGACAATGAGCAGTTCTTC	CASSLRVPVDNEQFF
.	TRBJ2-5	.	TRBV11-2	TGTGCCAGCAGCTTAAACAGGGTAGAGACCCAGTACTTC	CASSLNRVETQYF
.	TRBJ1-2	TRBD1	TRBV5-1	TGCGCCAGCAGCCCAGGGACAGGCTATGGCTACACCTTC	CASSPGTGYGYTF
.	TRBJ2-2	TRBD2	TRBV3-1/TRBV3-2	TGTGCCAGCAGCCAAGAGAGGGGACTAGCGGGGGATAACACCGGGGAGCTGTTTTTT	CASSQERGLAGDNTGELFF
.	TRBJ2-7	.	TRBV11-2	TGTGCCAGCAGCACCGCAGGGTCTAACGAGCAGTACTTC	CASSTAGSNEQYF
.	TRBJ2-4	.	TRBV2	TGTGCCAGCAGTGATTTCGTAGCCAAAAACATTCAGTACTTC	CASSDFVAKNIQYF
.	TRBJ1-2	.	TRBV6-2/TRBV6-3	TGTGCCAGCAGTAAACTCTATGGCTACACCTTC	CASSKLYGYTF
.	TRBJ2-3	TRBD2	TRBV19	TGTGCCAGTAGTACCGGGACTAGCGGGAGGGCCTATACGCAGTATTTT	CASSTGTSGRAYTQYF
.	TRBJ2-1	TRBD2	TRBV4-1	TGCGCCAGCAGCCTCAGACTAGCGGTGGCCAATGAGCAGTTCTTC	CASSLRLAVANEQFF
once	TRBJ1-1	.	TRBV4-3	TGCGCCAGCAGCCAAGATTGGTCCGGGGGAAAAACTGAAGCTTTCTTT	CASSQDWSGGKTEAFF
.	TRBJ1-2	TRBD1	TRBV4-1	TGCGCCAGCAGCCAAGAGACAGGGTACGGCTATGGCTACACCTTC	CASSQETGYGYGYTF